This TCR beta chain was captured by sequencing in a study of blood T cell repertoires in COVID-19. Study as a whole: Samples representing acute and convalescent COVID-19 were sourced from the United States, Italy and Spain. T cells, B-cell-depleted T cells, or PBMCs provided the cDNA or gDNA that served as material.

The CDR3 runs to 15 residues. CDR1 and CDR2 from the germline V gene are SGHRS and YFSETQ. V lost 2 bases, J lost 2 bases, and 11 bases lay in between. In the authors' methods: Amplification of reference gene primers provided the estimated nucleated cell counts. Using immunoSEQ multiplex PCR, the repertoire was profiled, and TCRdb retains in-frame clones only, with some absent. Clone size and V and J calls were adopted from that table, with D and trimming inferred from the DNA. Of 240,000 or so clones in the sample, roughly 85% were seen once. The chain combines TRBV5-1 with TRBJ1-5; weak D call: TRBD1 (5 bases). The sequencing input was peripheral blood. The sequence was obtained from a woman between 18 and 29 years old with acute or convalescent COVID-19. As DNA, the CDR3 is TGCGCCAGCAGCTTCCGGCCGGGGGGCAATCAGCCCCAGCATTTT. It translates to CASSFRPGGNQPQHF.